The T cell receptor beta chain described here comes from a study of vaccination effects on CD4 cells after COVID-19 (dated by TCRdb to the early 2020s). Regarding the research as a whole: Each participant received two doses of an mRNA SARS-CoV-2 vaccine, either BNT162b2 or mRNA-1273. In both COVID-19 convalescent patients and infection-naive vaccine recipients, the study compared SARS-CoV-2 spike-specific CD4+ TCR repertoires from before mRNA vaccination with those from after it. The full study included around ten COVID-19 convalescent patients and a few SARS-CoV-2-naive healthy vaccine recipients. Cultures from other donors in the study were sequenced with the Oncomine TCR Beta short-read assay on an Illumina iSeq 100. Summary of the overall study and its limitations: The study was limited by a small number of convalescent patients, and early post-infection timepoints were lacking. Both infection-induced and vaccine-induced clones contracted markedly at late post-vaccination timepoints, which is consistent with waning T cell responses. Among healthy vaccine recipients, nearly all vaccine-induced clones were SARS-CoV-2 mono-reactive, and only 1 of 255 was cross-reactive with common cold coronaviruses.

CDR1 and CDR2 (LNHDA, SQIVND) derive from the germline V gene (reference sequence). After removal of 4 bases from V and 4 bases from J, the junction retains 5 bases not matched to a gene. The CDR3 holds 15 amino acids from the cysteine to the phenylalanine. The DNA shown is the 45-base CDR3, in frame from base 1. A note on this clone: Its antigen is currently not known. The sample holds no much larger clone one base away, and base qualities are not on file.

To identify antigen-specific CD4+ T cell clonotypes by their expansion, the ViraFEST assay first stimulated PBMC with viral peptide pools and then applied TCR sequencing. After less than 13 days of culture, CD4+ T cells were isolated with the EasySep CD4+ T cell isolation kit. None of the healthy vaccine recipients had a prior SARS-CoV-2 infection, which was confirmed by nucleocapsid antibody tests that came back negative both before and after vaccination. About 2.2 million PBMC per well were cultured in IMDM with around 5% human AB serum, about 9.4 IU/ml IL-2 and gentamicin, plus 10 ug/ml peptides. On days 3 and 7, half of the culture medium was replaced with fresh IL-2-containing medium. Each peptide stimulation condition was cultured in triplicate wells unless otherwise noted. Using Ficoll-Paque Plus gradient centrifugation, PBMC were separated from whole blood and then either used fresh or cryopreserved at -140C. The overlapping peptide pools covered the spike proteins of SARS-CoV-2 and of the common cold coronaviruses HCoV-NL63, HCoV-OC43 and HCoV-229E. Genomic DNA was extracted from cultured CD4+ T cells with the QIAamp micro DNA kit.

Libraries came from the immunoSEQ multiplex PCR assay. DNA from the CD4+ T cells that had been cultured and isolated underwent TCR beta CDR3 sequencing. The paper's data handling went like this. Non-productive TCR sequences were discarded, and reads were trimmed to the CDR3 region, with only CDR3s of 7 or more amino acids retained. Antigen-specific clonotypes were identified using the MANAFEST web app by comparison of expansion in peptide wells against reference cultures. To be called positive, a clone needed expansion at FDR<0.05 compared with the reference and with all other wells, an odds ratio greater than 5, and a frequency greater than 0.1% in two replicate wells. A clonotype was defined as cross-reactive if the clonotype was significantly expanded both in SARS-CoV-2 spike wells and in at least one common cold coronavirus spike condition. CDR3 similarity was assessed by Levenshtein distance with the stringdist R package, and unrooted trees were built with ape in R 3.6.1. As stored in TCRdb, this immuneACCESS dataset retains in-frame rearrangements with V and J assigned. A fraction of the clones does not appear; measured against another copy, unresolved V genes explain less than half of the discrepancy, and the remainder lacks a known reason. That table furnishes V, J and clone size, whereas the DNA furnished D and trimming. The sample yields 14,000 or so clones; 76% were counted once. The ten largest make up approximately 25% of the sample.

The sequencing used CD4+ T cells from PBMCs cultured with HCoV-229E spike peptides, collected before COVID-19 vaccination. Interpreted using the paper, the cell subset or site label stands for: HCoV-229E spike overlapping peptide pool stimulation. The receptor comes from a human donor who received a COVID-19 vaccine. Recombination joined TRBV19 with TRBJ2-3; the junction holds 10 bases that match TRBD1. The DNA reads TGTGCCAGTAGTACCCAGACAGGGGGCTCAGATACGCAGTATTTT. The translation is CASSTQTGGSDTQYF. With all but the CDR3 taken from the reference TRBV19 and TRBJ2-3 genes, the full variable domain is: DGGITQSPKYLFRKEGQNVTLSCEQNLNHDAMYWYRQDPGQGLRLIYYSQIVNDFQKGDIAEGYSVSREKKESFPLTVTSAQKNPTAFYLCASSTQTGGSDTQYFGPGTRLTVL.